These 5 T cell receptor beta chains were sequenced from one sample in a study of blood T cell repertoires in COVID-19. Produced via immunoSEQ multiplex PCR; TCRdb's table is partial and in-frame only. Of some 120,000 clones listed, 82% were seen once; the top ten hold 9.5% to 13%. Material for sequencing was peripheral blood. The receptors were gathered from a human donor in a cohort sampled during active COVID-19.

In DNA form, the CDR3 reads TGCGCCAGCAGCCAAGATCTGATAGGGGGATTAGGTCAGGCTTTCTTT. Its protein is CASSQDLIGGLGQAFF. This chain links TRBV4-1 with TRBJ1-1; tentatively, D is TRBD1 (6 bases). Germline V gives CDR1 MGHRA, CDR2 YSYEKL. This CDR3 comprises 16 residues. V was pared by 0 bases and J by 11 bases, with 22 bases between.

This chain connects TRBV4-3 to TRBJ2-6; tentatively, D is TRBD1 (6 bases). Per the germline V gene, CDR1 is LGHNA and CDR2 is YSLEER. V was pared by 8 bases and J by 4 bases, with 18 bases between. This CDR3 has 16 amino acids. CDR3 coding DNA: TGCGCCAGCGGTCTTAAGTGGGGGCCCGGGGCCAACGTCCTGACTTTC. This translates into CASGLKWGPGANVLTF.

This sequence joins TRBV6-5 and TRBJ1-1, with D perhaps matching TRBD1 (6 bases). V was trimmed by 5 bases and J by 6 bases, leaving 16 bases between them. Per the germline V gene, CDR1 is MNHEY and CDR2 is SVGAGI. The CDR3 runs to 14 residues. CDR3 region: CASSPRGAGAEAFF. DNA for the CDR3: TGTGCCAGCAGTCCCCGGGGGGCGGGAGCTGAAGCTTTCTTT.

CDR3 residues: CASRRGQNNEKLFF. Written as DNA, the CDR3 is TGTGCCAGCAGACGAGGACAGAATAATGAAAAACTGTTTTTT. The J gene is TRBJ1-4, the V gene TRBV6-6, with D tentatively TRBD1 (6 bases). The CDR3 length is 14 residues. Trimming took off 6 bases at V and 4 bases at J, with 12 bases between the two ends. Per the germline V gene, CDR1 is MNHNY and CDR2 is SVGAGI (reference sequence).

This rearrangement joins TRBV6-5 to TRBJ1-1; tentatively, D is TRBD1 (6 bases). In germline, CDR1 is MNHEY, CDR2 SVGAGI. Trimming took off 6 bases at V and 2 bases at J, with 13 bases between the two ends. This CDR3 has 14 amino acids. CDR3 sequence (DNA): TGTGCCAGCAGCCTCCTCGGGACAAACACTGAAGCTTTCTTT. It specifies CASSLLGTNTEAFF.